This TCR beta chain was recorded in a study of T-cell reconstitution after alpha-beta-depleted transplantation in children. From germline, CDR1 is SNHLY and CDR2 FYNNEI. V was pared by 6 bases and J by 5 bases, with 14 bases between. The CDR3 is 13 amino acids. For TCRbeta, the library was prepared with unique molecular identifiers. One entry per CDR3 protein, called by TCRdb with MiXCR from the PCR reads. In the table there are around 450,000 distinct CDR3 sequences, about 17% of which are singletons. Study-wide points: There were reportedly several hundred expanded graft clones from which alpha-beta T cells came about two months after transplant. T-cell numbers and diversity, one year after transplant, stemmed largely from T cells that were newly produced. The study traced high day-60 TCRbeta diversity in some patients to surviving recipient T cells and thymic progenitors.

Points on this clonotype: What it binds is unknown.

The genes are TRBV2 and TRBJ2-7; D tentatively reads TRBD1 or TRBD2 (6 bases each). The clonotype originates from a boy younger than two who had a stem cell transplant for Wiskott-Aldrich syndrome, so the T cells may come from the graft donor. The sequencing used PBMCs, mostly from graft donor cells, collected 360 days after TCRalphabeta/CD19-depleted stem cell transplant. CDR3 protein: CASRDQGRHEQYF. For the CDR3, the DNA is TGTGCCAGCAGGGACCAGGGGAGGCACGAGCAGTACTTC.